These T cell receptor beta chains were read from a single sample in a study of beta chain features in type 1 diabetes. Repertoires were generated with immunoSEQ multiplex PCR, while TCRdb's copy carries only in-frame clones and drops some. The sample has about 710,000 clones, about an eighth seen once. The sample consisted of naive CD4+ T cells from blood. The origin of the receptors is a young man with type 1 diabetes. The CDR3 runs from the conserved cysteine through the conserved F or W. The order of the fields is V gene, clone size, D gene, J gene, CDR3 DNA, CDR3 protein. A D gene is named only where the DNA matches it firmly. Some rows mark clone size as missing; the rest say once, few, many or name a class of expanded clone.

TRBV7-2	few	NA	TRBJ2-5	TGTGCCAGCAGCTTAAAAGGACGGGAGACCCAGTACTTC	CASSLKGRETQYF
TRBV2	NA	NA	TRBJ2-6	TGTGCCAGCAGTGAATCGGGGGCCGGGGCCAACGTCCTGACTTTC	CASSESGAGANVLTF
TRBV2	NA	NA	TRBJ1-5	TGTGCCAGTAGGGGTACCAATCAGCCCCAGCATTTT	CASRGTNQPQHF
TRBV27	NA	TRBD1	TRBJ2-7	TGTGCCAGCAGTCGGGACAGGGGGTTCGAGCAGTACTTC	CASSRDRGFEQYF
TRBV4-3	few	NA	TRBJ1-5	TGCGCCAGCAGCCAAGCGGGCGGATCGCCCCAGCATTTT	CASSQAGGSPQHF
TRBV29-1	NA	TRBD2	TRBJ2-1	TGCAGCGTTGAATCGGGGGGGTCCGGTAGGGTTGAGCAGTTCTTC	CSVESGGSGRVEQFF
TRBV7-2	NA	TRBD2	TRBJ2-1	TGTGCCAGCACCACTCGGACTAGCGGTGCGGTATATGAGCAGTTCTTC	CASTTRTSGAVYEQFF
TRBV29-1	few	NA	TRBJ1-3	TGCAGCGTTGCAGGGGGAAACACCATATATTTT	CSVAGGNTIYF
TRBV6-6	NA	NA	TRBJ2-2	TGTGCCAGCAGGCAACGTCGAGGGGACACCGGGGAGCTGTTTTTT	CASRQRRGDTGELFF
TRBV4-3	NA	NA	TRBJ1-4	TGCGCCAGCAGCCAAGATTATTGGGAAAAACTGTTTTTT	CASSQDYWEKLFF
TRBV15	few	NA	TRBJ1-2	TGTGCCACCAGCAGAGCACTGGGCGGAAACTATGGCTACACCTTC	CATSRALGGNYGYTF
TRBV6-6	NA	TRBD1	TRBJ2-7	TGTGCCAGCAGTGACCGGGACAGGAGACCCTACGAGCAGTACTTC	CASSDRDRRPYEQYF
TRBV7-9	NA	TRBD1	TRBJ2-7	TGTGCCAGCAGCTTAGATACAGGGGGCGTCTACGAGCAGTACTTC	CASSLDTGGVYEQYF
TRBV5-4	few	NA	TRBJ1-3	TGTGCCAGCAGCTTGGGAGTCCCTGGAAACACCATATATTTT	CASSLGVPGNTIYF
TRBV5-1	few	NA	TRBJ1-3	TGCGCCAGCAGCCCGGACAGCTCTGGAAACACCATATATTTT	CASSPDSSGNTIYF
TRBV18	few	NA	TRBJ1-1	TGTGCCAGCTCACCACAATCGGGGGATGGGTCTGAAGCTTTCTTT	CASSPQSGDGSEAFF
TRBV6-5	few	NA	TRBJ2-1	TGTGCCAGCAGGCCAAATAGCGTCAATGAGCAGTTCTTC	CASRPNSVNEQFF
TRBV7-6	NA	TRBD1	TRBJ2-7	TGTGCCAGCAGCGCTGACAGGGGGCCCTACGAGCAGTACTTC	CASSADRGPYEQYF
TRBV30	NA	NA	TRBJ2-2	TGTGCCGGAGGGAGGAACACCGGGGAGCTGTTTTTT	CAGGRNTGELFF
TRBV6-6	few	NA	TRBJ2-7	TGTGCCAGCAGTTACACCACGGGATTACAGTACTTC	CASSYTTGLQYF
TRBV5-1	few	TRBD2	TRBJ2-1	TGCGCCAGCAGCTTGATAGCGGGACCCTACAATGAGCAGTTCTTC	CASSLIAGPYNEQFF
TRBV7-3	NA	NA	TRBJ2-5	TGTGCCAGCAGCGCGGGACACATTTTAGAGACCCAGTACTTC	CASSAGHILETQYF
TRBV27	few	NA	TRBJ1-2	TGTGCCAGCAGTTTCGCGAATAACTATGGCTACACCTTC	CASSFANNYGYTF
TRBV30	NA	TRBD1	TRBJ2-5	TGTGCCTGGGACAGGGGGCCTGGGGAGACCCAGTACTTC	CAWDRGPGETQYF
TRBV27	few	TRBD1	TRBJ2-5	TGTGCCAGCAGTTTCAGGCAGGGGGCAGAGACCCAGTACTTC	CASSFRQGAETQYF
TRBV5-4	NA	TRBD2	TRBJ2-1	TGTGCCAGCAGACCCGGACTAGCAAGTTACAATGAGCAGTTCTTC	CASRPGLASYNEQFF
TRBV7-2	NA	NA	TRBJ2-3	TGTGCCAGCAGCCTGGGGCCCACAGATACGCAGTATTTT	CASSLGPTDTQYF
TRBV18	few	NA	TRBJ2-7	TGTGCCAGCTCACCACCCGGTGGGGCGGCAGCCTACGAGCAGTACTTC	CASSPPGGAAAYEQYF
TRBV7-2	NA	NA	TRBJ2-5	TGTGCCAGCAGCTTTAACGAGGACGAGACCCAGTACTTC	CASSFNEDETQYF
TRBV27	few	NA	TRBJ2-7	TGTGCCAGCAGTCTCCAGGGACTGCGCTCCTACGAGCAGTACTTC	CASSLQGLRSYEQYF
TRBV9	NA	TRBD1	TRBJ2-5	TGTGCCAGCAGCCTGAGGACAGGTCAAGAGACCCAGTACTTC	CASSLRTGQETQYF
TRBV5-1	NA	NA	TRBJ1-1	TGCGCCAGCAGCTTTGCAGGGAACGTTGGGGACACTGAAGCTTTCTTT	CASSFAGNVGDTEAFF
TRBV15	few	NA	TRBJ2-7	TGTGCCACCAGCAGCTTCGAAAAAAAAGGGGACGAGCAGTACTTC	CATSSFEKKGDEQYF
TRBV6-5	NA	NA	TRBJ2-1	TGTGCCAGCAGTTACCCTAAGGAGCAGTTCTTC	CASSYPKEQFF
TRBV28	many	NA	TRBJ2-5	TGTGCCAGCAGCCAAGAGACCCAGTACTTC	CASSQETQYF
TRBV7-2	NA	NA	TRBJ1-2	TGTGCCAGCAGCCCCGCAGGGACCGTGTTTTATGGCTACACCTTC	CASSPAGTVFYGYTF
TRBV28	NA	TRBD1	TRBJ2-3	TGTGCCAGCAGTTTACAGACAGGGGGAGATACGCAGTATTTT	CASSLQTGGDTQYF
TRBV7-2	NA	TRBD1	TRBJ2-7	TGTGCCAGCAGCTTCGGACAGGGGCTATACGAGCAGTACTTC	CASSFGQGLYEQYF
TRBV30	NA	NA	TRBJ1-5	TGTGCCTGGAGTGTCCAGAGCAATCAGCCCCAGCATTTT	CAWSVQSNQPQHF
TRBV29-1	few	NA	TRBJ1-1	TGCAGCGTGACAGGAAGAATGAACACTGAAGCTTTCTTT	CSVTGRMNTEAFF
TRBV7-7	few	NA	TRBJ2-5	TGTGCTAGCAGCTTAGGGGGTTACCAAGAGACCCAGTACTTC	CASSLGGYQETQYF
TRBV5-1	NA	NA	TRBJ1-2	TGCGCCAGCAGCTTGGAAGGGGCCTCAATCTTC	CASSLEGASIF
TRBV10-3	few	NA	TRBJ2-1	TGTGCCATCACCCGGACAGTACTGACGGATGGGTCCTACAATGAGCAGTTCTTC	CAITRTVLTDGSYNEQFF
TRBV30	NA	NA	TRBJ1-3	TGTGCCTGGGAGCAGGGTCCAGGAAACACCATATATTTT	CAWEQGPGNTIYF
TRBV29-1	NA	NA	TRBJ2-3	TGCAGCGTTGCGATGGGCGGCACAGATACGCAGTATTTT	CSVAMGGTDTQYF
TRBV28	NA	NA	TRBJ2-7	TGTGCCAGCAGTTTACCGGGCCCCCTCAGCGACGAGCAGTACTTC	CASSLPGPLSDEQYF
TRBV6-1	NA	NA	TRBJ1-6	TGTGCCAGCAGTGAGGTCAGGGGAGACGAGTCCAATTCACCCCTCCACTTT	CASSEVRGDESNSPLHF
TRBV29-1	few	TRBD1	TRBJ1-4	TGCAGCGCCAAGACAGGGCCTAATGAAAAACTGTTTTTT	CSAKTGPNEKLFF
TRBV6-6	few	TRBD1	TRBJ2-1	TGTGCCAGCACTGGGACAGGGGGCAAGAATGAGCAGTTCTTC	CASTGTGGKNEQFF
TRBV5-6	NA	NA	TRBJ2-7	TGTGCCAGCAGCCACGGGTGGGGCAGGGACGAGCAGTACTTC	CASSHGWGRDEQYF
TRBV20-1	NA	NA	TRBJ1-3	TGCAGTGCTCTTTCCGGAAACACCATATATTTT	CSALSGNTIYF
TRBV19	few	NA	TRBJ1-2	TGTGCCAGTAGTGGACAGACCCACTATGGCTACACCTTC	CASSGQTHYGYTF
TRBV5-8	few	TRBD2	TRBJ2-4	TGTGCCAGCAGGTCGGGGGGAGTTAAAAACATTCAGTACTTC	CASRSGGVKNIQYF
TRBV5-1	few	NA	TRBJ1-2	TGCGCCAGCAGCTCCTTGACAGGATCTAACTATGGCTACACCTTC	CASSSLTGSNYGYTF
TRBV7-8	NA	NA	TRBJ2-4	TGTGCCAGCAGCTTAGGGCTGGTTTCCAAAAACATTCAGTACTTC	CASSLGLVSKNIQYF
TRBV11-3	few	TRBD2	TRBJ2-1	TGTGCCAGCAGCTTAGACCGATATAGCGGGTCCTTCTTC	CASSLDRYSGSFF